This is a list of T cell receptor beta chains from one sample in a study of blood T cell repertoires in COVID-19. Produced via immunoSEQ multiplex PCR; TCRdb's table is partial and in-frame only. The repertoire consists of 310,000 or so clones, with 70% to 90% occurring once and the leading ten covering about 9.5%. Material: PBMCs or T cells enriched from blood (not recorded which). The origin of the receptors is a woman aged 40 to 50 who had recovered from COVID-19. Both conserved end residues are part of each CDR3. The order of the fields is CDR3 protein, clone size, J gene, V gene. Size is omitted from some rows. Given values are once, few, many or a class for expanded clones.

CDR3 protein: CATSVRGQGTDTQYF; clone size: NA; J gene: TRBJ2-3; V gene: TRBV24-1
CDR3 protein: CASSVFIDTGELFF; clone size: NA; J gene: TRBJ2-2; V gene: TRBV9
CDR3 protein: CASSPGQLAKNIQYF; clone size: once; J gene: TRBJ2-4; V gene: TRBV18
CDR3 protein: CASSAQGPHQPQHF; clone size: many; J gene: TRBJ1-5; V gene: TRBV27
CDR3 protein: CASRGGQRETQYF; clone size: NA; J gene: TRBJ2-5; V gene: TRBV5-4
CDR3 protein: CASSEGQAHNYGYTF; clone size: NA; J gene: TRBJ1-2; V gene: TRBV6-1
CDR3 protein: CASSLQGSSPLHF; clone size: NA; J gene: TRBJ1-6; V gene: TRBV5-4
CDR3 protein: CASSEGGEGAYPYEQYF; clone size: NA; J gene: TRBJ2-7; V gene: TRBV6-1
CDR3 protein: CASSLAGTSGTEAFF; clone size: once; J gene: TRBJ1-1; V gene: TRBV11-3
CDR3 protein: CASSPEWGPNEKLFF; clone size: NA; J gene: TRBJ1-4; V gene: TRBV18
CDR3 protein: CASQEGRGEQYF; clone size: NA; J gene: TRBJ2-7; V gene: TRBV6-4
CDR3 protein: CASSFMTSTDTQYF; clone size: NA; J gene: TRBJ2-3; V gene: TRBV27
CDR3 protein: CASRTDRLEIYEQYF; clone size: NA; J gene: TRBJ2-7; V gene: TRBV6-5
CDR3 protein: CASSLYAGKNSYEQYF; clone size: NA; J gene: TRBJ2-7; V gene: TRBV7-6
CDR3 protein: CASSQSGQASYEQYF; clone size: NA; J gene: TRBJ2-7; V gene: TRBV7-6
CDR3 protein: CASGTGDNQPQHF; clone size: NA; J gene: TRBJ1-5; V gene: TRBV27
CDR3 protein: CASSQDLGGNSPLHF; clone size: NA; J gene: TRBJ1-6; V gene: TRBV14
CDR3 protein: CASSGSGGDPGAQYF; clone size: NA; J gene: TRBJ2-3; V gene: TRBV9
CDR3 protein: CASSPTGNTEAFF; clone size: NA; J gene: TRBJ1-1; V gene: TRBV12-3/TRBV12-4
CDR3 protein: CASSRTDRAEAFF; clone size: NA; J gene: TRBJ1-1; V gene: TRBV12-3/TRBV12-4
CDR3 protein: CASSSLAGGYEQYF; clone size: NA; J gene: TRBJ2-7; V gene: TRBV7-8
CDR3 protein: CATSSNQGGNTIYF; clone size: NA; J gene: TRBJ1-3; V gene: TRBV15
CDR3 protein: CAWSPGQGLYEQYF; clone size: NA; J gene: TRBJ2-7; V gene: TRBV30
CDR3 protein: CASTYSGQTNTEAFF; clone size: NA; J gene: TRBJ1-1; V gene: TRBV6-5
CDR3 protein: CASGLVPQDEQYF; clone size: NA; J gene: TRBJ2-7; V gene: TRBV12-5
CDR3 protein: CASSQDRVNSPLHF; clone size: NA; J gene: TRBJ1-6; V gene: TRBV4-1
CDR3 protein: CASSYSSAGGNTEAFF; clone size: NA; J gene: TRBJ1-1; V gene: TRBV6-5
CDR3 protein: CASSITLGELFF; clone size: NA; J gene: TRBJ2-2; V gene: TRBV11-2
CDR3 protein: CASSAFNEQFF; clone size: NA; J gene: TRBJ2-1; V gene: TRBV9
CDR3 protein: CASSPTLGGFTDTQYF; clone size: NA; J gene: TRBJ2-3; V gene: TRBV3-1/TRBV3-2
CDR3 protein: CASSQGRGPNYGYTF; clone size: NA; J gene: TRBJ1-2; V gene: TRBV3-1/TRBV3-2
CDR3 protein: CASSLARNEQYF; clone size: NA; J gene: TRBJ2-7; V gene: TRBV7-9
CDR3 protein: CASSPRQGTWDNEQFF; clone size: NA; J gene: TRBJ2-1; V gene: TRBV18
CDR3 protein: CSVWIGAPDTQYF; clone size: NA; J gene: TRBJ2-3; V gene: TRBV29-1
CDR3 protein: CASSGGGLGETQYF; clone size: NA; J gene: TRBJ2-5; V gene: TRBV10-1
CDR3 protein: CASSLWDSSSYEQYF; clone size: NA; J gene: TRBJ2-7; V gene: TRBV7-2
CDR3 protein: CAWSGGPDTQYF; clone size: NA; J gene: TRBJ2-3; V gene: TRBV30
CDR3 protein: CASSPIDRGSETEAFF; clone size: NA; J gene: TRBJ1-1; V gene: TRBV27
CDR3 protein: CASSPSLAGGLHTQYF; clone size: NA; J gene: TRBJ2-3; V gene: TRBV9
CDR3 protein: CASSSAGQAGGEKLFF; clone size: NA; J gene: TRBJ1-4; V gene: TRBV27
CDR3 protein: CASSRQGSTYNEQFF; clone size: few; J gene: TRBJ2-1; V gene: TRBV19
CDR3 protein: CASTSRTSDVAGGGNEQFF; clone size: NA; J gene: TRBJ2-1; V gene: TRBV5-4
CDR3 protein: CAWSVRNEQFF; clone size: NA; J gene: TRBJ2-1; V gene: TRBV30
CDR3 protein: CAIRDRGGADTQYF; clone size: NA; J gene: TRBJ2-3; V gene: TRBV10-3